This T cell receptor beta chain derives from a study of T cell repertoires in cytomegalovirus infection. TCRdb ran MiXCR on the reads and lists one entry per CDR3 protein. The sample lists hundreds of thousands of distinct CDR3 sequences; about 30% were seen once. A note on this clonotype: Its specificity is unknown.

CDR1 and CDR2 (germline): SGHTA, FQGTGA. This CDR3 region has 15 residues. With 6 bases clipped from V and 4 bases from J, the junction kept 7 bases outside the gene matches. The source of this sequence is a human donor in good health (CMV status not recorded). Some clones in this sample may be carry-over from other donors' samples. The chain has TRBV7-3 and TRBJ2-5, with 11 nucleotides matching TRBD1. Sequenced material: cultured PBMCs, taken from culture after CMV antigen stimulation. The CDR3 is CASRPWGQGGETQYF. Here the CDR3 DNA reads TGTGCCAGCAGACCGTGGGGACAGGGGGGAGAGACCCAGTACTTC.